The present TCR beta chain was sequenced within a study of T cell clonotyping in hematopoietic cell transplantation. The germline V gene encodes CDR1 SGHRS and CDR2 YFSETQ. The V end was cut by 4 bases, the J end by 4 bases, with 12 bases between. This CDR3 is 14 amino acids long. General study points: Broader posttransplant TCR repertoire diversity was predicted by graft donor and pretransplant recipient Inverse Simpson Index values. Recipient TCR diversity dropped after transplant; expanded clonotypes rose from day 30 to 180.

Sequencing used immunoSEQ multiplex PCR; TCRdb keeps in-frame clones, though not all of them. The sample consists of 4,000 to 4,500 clones, roughly 94% of them appearing once. Worth noting for this clone: Its antigen is not known.

This receptor was identified in a male patient in his seventies who had an allogeneic stem cell transplant from an unrelated donor, so T cells may come from the graft donor. Some clones in this sample may be carry-over from other donors' samples. Sequencing used peripheral blood mononuclear cells, obtained 30 days after allogeneic stem cell transplant. V gene TRBV5-1 combines with J gene TRBJ2-1; D ambiguous. Written as DNA, the CDR3 is TGCGCCAGCAGCCCTATTGGAACGTACAATGAGCAGTTCTTC. It codes for CASSPIGTYNEQFF.